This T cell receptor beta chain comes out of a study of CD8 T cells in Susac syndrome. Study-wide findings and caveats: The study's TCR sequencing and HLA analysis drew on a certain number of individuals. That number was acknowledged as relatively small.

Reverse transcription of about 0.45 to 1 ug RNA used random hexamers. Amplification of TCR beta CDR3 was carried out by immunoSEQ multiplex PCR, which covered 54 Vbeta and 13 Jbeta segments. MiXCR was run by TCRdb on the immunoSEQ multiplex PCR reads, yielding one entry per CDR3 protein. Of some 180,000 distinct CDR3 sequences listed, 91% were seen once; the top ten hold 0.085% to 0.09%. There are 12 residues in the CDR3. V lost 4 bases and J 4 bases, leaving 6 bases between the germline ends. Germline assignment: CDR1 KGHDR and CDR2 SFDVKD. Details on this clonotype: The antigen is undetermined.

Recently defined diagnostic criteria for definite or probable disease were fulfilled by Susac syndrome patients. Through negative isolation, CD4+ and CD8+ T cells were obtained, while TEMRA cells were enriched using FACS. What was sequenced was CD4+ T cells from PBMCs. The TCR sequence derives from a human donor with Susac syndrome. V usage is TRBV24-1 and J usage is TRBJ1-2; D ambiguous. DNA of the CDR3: TGTGCCACCAGTGAGAGTATCTATGGCTACACCTTC. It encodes CATSESIYGYTF.